A single sample gave rise to the 20 T cell receptor beta chains below, sequenced in a study of blood T cell repertoires in COVID-19. TCRdb's copy holds only in-frame clones and misses some; the assay was immunoSEQ multiplex PCR. The table records around 160,000 clones, over 75% of them present only once. Material: PBMCs or T cells enriched from blood (not recorded which). Every receptor here comes from a man aged 45 to 65 who had recovered from COVID-19.

The V call is TRBV3-1 (or the pseudogene TRBV3-2), the J call TRBJ2-5, with a tentative D call TRBD2 (6 bases). V shed 0 bases and J shed 5 bases, with 13 bases lying between them. CDR1 is LGHDT, CDR2 YNNKEL, per germline (reference sequence). The length of the CDR3 is 15 residues. The CDR3: CASSQDLSGVETQYF. CDR3 sequence (DNA): TGTGCCAGCAGCCAAGATCTATCGGGGGTGGAGACCCAGTACTTC.

The chain recombines TRBV3-1 (or the pseudogene TRBV3-2) with TRBJ2-7; D remains ambiguous. Trimming left V 3 bases short and J 1 base short, with 4 bases between. Germline values: CDR1 LGHDT, CDR2 YNNKEL (reference sequence). This CDR3 comprises 12 residues. CDR3 DNA sequence: TGTGCCAGCAGCCAGAGGTCCTACGAGCAGTACTTC. Its protein is CASSQRSYEQYF.

This clone was counted between two and nine times. This chain uses TRBV30 with TRBJ1-5, with D hard to call. CDR1 GTSNPN and CDR2 SVGIG come from the germline V gene (reference sequence). There are 13 residues in the CDR3. V lost 8 bases to trimming and J lost 5 bases, with 16 bases between them. CDR3 sequence: CAAKVGDDQPQHF. The CDR3 DNA sequence: TGTGCCGCGAAGGTCGGGGATGATCAGCCCCAGCATTTT.

This chain uses TRBV9 with TRBJ2-3, with 7 bases fitting TRBD2. V was pared by 7 bases and J by 5 bases, with 10 bases of the junction left unmatched. Germline V gene lookup returns CDR1 SGDLS and CDR2 YYNGEE. This CDR3 region has 14 residues. CDR3 sequence reads: CASRPGLAGDTQYF. The CDR3 DNA is TGTGCCAGCCGCCCCGGGTTAGCGGGAGATACGCAGTATTTT. Full variable domain (rest looked up from reference TRBV9 and TRBJ2-3): DSGVTQTPKHLITATGQRVTLRCSPRSGDLSVYWYQQSLDQGLQFLIQYYNGEERAKGNILERFSAQQFPDLHSELNLSSLELGDSALYFCASRPGLAGDTQYFGPGTRLTVL.

The chain couples TRBV6-5 to TRBJ2-3, with D perhaps matching TRBD1 (5 bases). CDR3 length: 15 amino acids. Germline-derived CDR1 and CDR2 are MNHEY and SVGAGI. The ends were cut back, 5 bases at V and 6 bases at J, with 18 bases in the middle. CDR3 sequence (DNA): TGTGCCAGCAGTCGCCTCCTAGGGGTTCGGGATACGCAGTATTTT. Amino acid sequence: CASSRLLGVRDTQYF.

J is TRBJ2-1 and V is TRBV7-9; 11 bases align to TRBD2. The V segment lost 5 bases and the J segment 5 bases; nucleotides outside the gene matches: 2. The CDR3 extends over 14 amino acids. Germline CDR1 and CDR2: SEHNR and FQNEAQ (reference sequence). The CDR3 bases are TGTGCCAGCAGCGAGACTAGCGGGAACAATGAGCAGTTCTTC. Translated: CASSETSGNNEQFF.

The chain joins TRBV28 to TRBJ1-6; 9 nucleotides agree with TRBD1. Looked up from germline, CDR1 is MDHEN and CDR2 is SYDVKM. J gave up 2 bases and V 6 bases, and 2 bases lay outside the gene matches. The length of the CDR3 is 15 residues. CDR3 nucleotides: TGTGCCAGCAGGGGACAGGGAACCTATAATTCACCCCTCCACTTT. Its protein product is CASRGQGTYNSPLHF.

The rearrangement links TRBV3-1 (or the pseudogene TRBV3-2) to TRBJ2-1, with 9 bases identical to TRBD2. The length of the CDR3 is 15 residues. Germline V gene data show CDR1 as LGHDT and CDR2 as YNNKEL (reference sequence). V lost 4 bases, J lost 2 bases, and 3 bases stayed unmatched. DNA for the CDR3: TGTGCCAGCAGCCTCAGCGGGAGGACCTACAATGAGCAGTTCTTC. As protein: CASSLSGRTYNEQFF.

The V and J genes are TRBV9 and TRBJ1-6, with D perhaps TRBD1 (6 bases). Germline V CDR1 and CDR2: SGDLS, YYNGEE. This CDR3 is built from 15 residues. Trimming left V 0 bases short and J 10 bases short, with 14 bases between. CDR3 sequence (DNA): TGTGCCAGCAGCGTAGAGGGACACTCCAGGTCACCCCTCCACTTT. It is translated as CASSVEGHSRSPLHF.

The genes are TRBV2 and TRBJ1-1, with D uncertain. V lost 6 bases, J lost 3 bases, and 11 bases lay in between. The CDR3 is 13 residues long. Germline values: CDR1 SNHLY, CDR2 FYNNEI. The CDR3 region has the DNA TGTGCCAGCAGCCAAGCGGATCACACTGAAGCTTTCTTT. Protein sequence: CASSQADHTEAFF. Filled out from reference TRBV2 and TRBJ1-1, the complete variable domain reads EPEVTQTPSHQVTQMGQEVILRCVPISNHLYFYWYRQILGQKVEFLVSFYNNEISEKSEIFDDQFSVERPDGSNFTLKIRSTKLEDSAMYFCASSQADHTEAFFGQGTRLTVV.

This chain uses TRBV7-2 with TRBJ2-7; TRBD2 aligns across 8 bases. V lost 5 bases and J lost 4; bases outside the gene matches: 13. The germline gives CDR1 SGHTA, CDR2 FQGNSA. This CDR3 contains 16 residues. CDR3 nucleotides: TGTGCCAGCAGCCTAGGCATCGGGGGGGTTTTGTACGAGCAGTACTTC. This translates into CASSLGIGGVLYEQYF.

The chain uses TRBV28 and TRBJ2-7; TRBD2 matches 13 bases. The CDR3 spans 13 residues. Germline V gives CDR1 MDHEN, CDR2 SYDVKM. The CDR3 region is CDLLAGGPGEQYF. CDR3 sequence (DNA): TGTGACCTACTAGCGGGGGGGCCGGGGGAGCAGTACTTC.

This chain uses TRBV19 with TRBJ2-3; TRBD2 agrees at 12 bases. Trimming removed 6 bases from V and 2 bases from J; junction bases left unmatched: 3. The length of the CDR3 is 15 residues. Germline CDR1 reads LNHDA; CDR2 reads SQIVND (reference sequence). CDR3 region: CASSGTSGPTDTQYF. The CDR3 bases are TGTGCCAGTAGCGGGACTAGCGGGCCCACAGATACGCAGTATTTT.

The chain uses TRBV3-1 (or the pseudogene TRBV3-2) and TRBJ2-2, with D possibly TRBD1 on 5 matching bases. This CDR3 contains 14 residues. Germline V gene data show CDR1 as LGHDT and CDR2 as YNNKEL (reference sequence). Trimming shortened V by 1 base and J by 7 bases, and 10 bases separated the two germline ends. For the CDR3, the DNA is TGTGCCAGCAGCCAAGGTGCAGGGTACGGGGAGCTGTTTTTT. Its protein product is CASSQGAGYGELFF.

The chain uses TRBV7-8 and TRBJ2-5; the D is unclear. V was shortened by 3 bases and J by 5 bases, with 4 bases between the two germline ends. Germline CDR1 is SGHVS and CDR2 is FQNEAQ. The CDR3 covers 11 residues. The CDR3 spells CASSFLETQYF. The CDR3 nucleotides are TGTGCCAGCAGCTTTCTGGAGACCCAGTACTTC.

The J gene is TRBJ2-1, the V gene TRBV19; possibly TRBD2 for D (7 bases). V was pared by 4 bases and J by 4 bases, with 17 bases between. CDR3 length: 16 amino acids. Germline assignment: CDR1 LNHDA and CDR2 SQIVND (reference sequence). CDR3 region: CASSTPGGGRYNEQFF. In DNA, the CDR3 is TGTGCCAGTAGTACCCCTGGGGGGGGCAGATACAATGAGCAGTTCTTC.

The CDR3 protein is CASSLATGEAFF. CDR3 nucleotides: TGTGCCAGCAGTTTAGCCACAGGGGAGGCTTTCTTT. J is TRBJ1-1 and V is TRBV12-3 or TRBV12-4; 7 positions agree with TRBD1. The CDR3 is made up of 12 amino acids. After removal of 0 bases from V and 11 bases from J, the junction contained 3 bases not matched to a gene.

This chain links TRBV4-1 with TRBJ2-5, with TRBD1 matching 7 bases. The length of the CDR3 is 18 residues. Germline V gene lookup returns CDR1 MGHRA and CDR2 YSYEKL. The J segment lost 3 bases and the V segment lost 0 bases, leaving 13 bases of the junction unmatched. The CDR3 coding sequence is TGCGCCAGCAGCCAAGAGAGACAGGGTAGCTACGGGAAAGAGACCCAGTACTTC. It translates to CASSQERQGSYGKETQYF.

The J gene is TRBJ2-3, the V gene TRBV24-1; 9 bases fit TRBD2. The V gene's germline CDR1 is KGHDR and CDR2 SFDVKD. Trimming at V came to 7 bases and at J to 1 base, leaving 5 bases not matched to a gene. The CDR3 loop spans 15 amino acids. The CDR3 DNA sequence: TGTGCCACCAGAAATAGCGGGAGCGGCACAGATACGCAGTATTTT. This encodes CATRNSGSGTDTQYF.

The gene calls are TRBV4-2 and TRBJ2-3; the D gene is possibly TRBD2 (6 bases). Germline CDR1 LGHNA, CDR2 YNFKEQ. V was cut by 7 bases and J by 4 bases, with 18 bases left in between. The CDR3 consists of 15 residues. CDR3 sequence: CASKTSTAEADTQYF. The CDR3 coding sequence is TGTGCCAGCAAGACTAGTACAGCGGAGGCAGATACGCAGTATTTT.